This T cell receptor (beta chain) was profiled in a study of memory CD4+ T cells and cytomegalovirus serostatus. Study in general: Of the healthy Belgian adults, 9 were CMV seropositive and 20 to 30 seronegative.

A note on this clone: No antigen is known for it.

Single viable CD3+CD4+CD8-CD45RO+ cells were sorted as the memory CD4+ T cells. Donors' CMV status reflects serum IgG against pp150, pp28, p38, p52. In the original analysis: Out-of-frame sequences were removed, leaving 2 million to 2.5 million distinct TCRbeta sequences. The assay was immunoSEQ multiplex PCR, and TCRdb's table has in-frame clones only and misses some. That table furnishes V, J and clone size, whereas the DNA furnished D and trimming. This sample has about 59,000 clones, with around 80% found just once. Whole-study findings and limits: Each of some 67 CMV-associated TCRbeta sequences occurred in one to five individuals.

The CDR3 spans 14 residues. Trimming cost V 0 bases and J 4 bases, with 10 bases left between them. Germline CDR1 SGHRS, CDR2 YFSETQ. This chain connects TRBV5-1 to TRBJ1-2; possibly TRBD1 for D (5 bases). The specimen sequenced was memory CD4+ T cells from blood. The sequence derives from an adult in good health and CMV-seronegative. Some clones in this sample may be carry-over from other donors' samples. For the CDR3, the DNA is TGCGCCAGCAGCTTGGTTCCCCAGGGCTATGGCTACACCTTC. As protein: CASSLVPQGYGYTF.